A single T cell receptor (beta chain) is shown here with its context. Its antigen remains undetermined. No clone much larger than this one lies a single base away; base qualities are absent. Receptor amplification or capture employed the immunoSEQ multiplex PCR assay. Concerning the study's data processing: Shannon entropy, which accounts for clonal size distribution, was used to quantify repertoire diversity. The Gini-Simpson index (Simpson_1-D) was used to measure inequality of clonotype distribution. TCRdb took over this immuneACCESS table, retaining in-frame rearrangements with V and J assigned. Such tables are incomplete; in checked studies, under half of the missing clones stem from an unresolved V gene, and the remainder is unexplained. That table supplies the V and J calls and clone size; D and trimming were determined from the DNA. The sample has 6,000 to 7,000 clones on record, roughly four fifths of them singletons. The ten most abundant clones make up about 4.2% of the sample.

Before TRB sequencing, T-cell subsets (conventional T cells, CD8+ T cells, regulatory T cells, T follicular helper cells) were sorted. The CDR3 runs 14 residues from the cysteine to the phenylalanine. Of all the DNA, just the CDR3 is kept, 42 bases in frame from base 1. The trim is 3 bases for V and 0 bases for J, with a gap of 8 bases between the germline ends. Based on the germline V gene (reference sequence), the CDR1 and CDR2 sequences are GTSNPN and SVGIG. The data stem from a study of stem cell transplantation in POMP-related autoinflammatory disease (dated by TCRdb to the early 2020s). Regarding the study in general: It was hypothesized that MHC class I-dependent CD8+ T-cell differentiation and positive selection are impaired by defective thymoproteasomes, resulting in skewing of the TRB repertoire. High-throughput TRB sequencing assessed how POMP deficiency affects T-cell receptor beta repertoire diversity and CDR3 characteristics. What the study reported, not specific to this receptor: In PRAID patients, the trend toward increased clonality and lower diversity reached statistical significance only for regulatory T cells. A trend toward lower TRB diversity and higher clonality was observed in PRAID patients across all analyzed T-cell subsets. A restricted number of unique TRB V-J gene pairings was observed in PRAID patients.

The TCR sequence derives from a human donor in good health. The sequencing sample was made of a CXCR5-defined cell subset from PBMCs. The chain is encoded by TRBV30 joined to TRBJ1-4; the D segment cannot be called with confidence. The CDR3 here reads CAWRRGATNEKLFF. The sequenced DNA: TGTGCCTGGAGGCGGGGTGCAACTAATGAAAAACTGTTTTTT. The CDR3 plus the reference TRBV30 and TRBJ1-4 genes for the other parts give the full variable domain: SQTIHQWPATLVQPVGSPLSLECTVEGTSNPNLYWYRQAAGRGLQLLFYSVGIGQISSEVPQNLSASRPQDRQFILSSKKLLLSDSGFYLCAWRRGATNEKLFFGSGTQLSVL.